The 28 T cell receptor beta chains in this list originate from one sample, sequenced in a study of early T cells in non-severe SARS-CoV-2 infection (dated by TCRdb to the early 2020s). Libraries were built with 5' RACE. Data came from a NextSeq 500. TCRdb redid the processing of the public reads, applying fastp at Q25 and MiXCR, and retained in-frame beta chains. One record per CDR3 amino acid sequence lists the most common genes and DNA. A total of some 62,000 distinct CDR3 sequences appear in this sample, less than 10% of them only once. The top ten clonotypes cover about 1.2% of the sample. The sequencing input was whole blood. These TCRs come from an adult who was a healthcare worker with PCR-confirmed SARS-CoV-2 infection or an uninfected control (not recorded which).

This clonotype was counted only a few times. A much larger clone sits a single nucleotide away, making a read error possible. CDR3 DNA sequence: TGCGCCAGCAGCTGGGACAACACAGATACGCAGTATTTT. This codes for CASSWDNTDTQYF. This chain uses TRBV5-1 with TRBJ2-3; perhaps TRBD1 as D (6 bases). The CDR3 extends over 13 amino acids. Germline-derived CDR1 and CDR2 are SGHRS and YFSETQ. V was clipped by 3 bases and J by 2 bases, with 7 bases between them.

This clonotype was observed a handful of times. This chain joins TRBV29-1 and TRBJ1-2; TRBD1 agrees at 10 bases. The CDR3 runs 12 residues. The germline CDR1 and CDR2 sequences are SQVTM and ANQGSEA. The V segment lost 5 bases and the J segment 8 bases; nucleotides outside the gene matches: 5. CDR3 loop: CSVWGQGTGYTF. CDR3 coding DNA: TGCAGCGTTTGGGGACAGGGGACCGGCTACACCTTC.

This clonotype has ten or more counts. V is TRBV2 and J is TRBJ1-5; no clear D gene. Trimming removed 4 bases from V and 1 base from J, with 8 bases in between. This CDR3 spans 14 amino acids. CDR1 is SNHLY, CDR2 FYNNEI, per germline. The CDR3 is CASSGGRSNQPQHF. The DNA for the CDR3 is TGTGCCAGCAGTGGAGGGAGGAGCAATCAGCCCCAGCATTTT.

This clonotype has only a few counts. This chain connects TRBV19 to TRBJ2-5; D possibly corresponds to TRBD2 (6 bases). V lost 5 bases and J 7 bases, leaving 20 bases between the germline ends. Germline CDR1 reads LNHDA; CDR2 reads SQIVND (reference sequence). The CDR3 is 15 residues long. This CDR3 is CASSRTRGDDRTQYF. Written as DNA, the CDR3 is TGTGCCAGTAGTCGGACTCGCGGGGATGACAGGACCCAGTACTTC.

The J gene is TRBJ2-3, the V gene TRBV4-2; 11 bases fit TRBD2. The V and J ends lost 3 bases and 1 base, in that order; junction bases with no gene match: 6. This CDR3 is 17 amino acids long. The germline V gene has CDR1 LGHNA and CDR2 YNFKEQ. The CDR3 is CASSQGSSGGRTDTQYF. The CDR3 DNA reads TGTGCCAGCAGCCAGGGATCTAGCGGGGGGCGCACAGATACGCAGTATTTT.

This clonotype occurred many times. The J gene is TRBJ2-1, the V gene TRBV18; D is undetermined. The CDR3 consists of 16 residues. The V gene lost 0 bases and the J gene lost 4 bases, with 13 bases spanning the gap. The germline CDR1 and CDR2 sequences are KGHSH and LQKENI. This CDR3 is CASSPPTATIYNEQFF. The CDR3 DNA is TGTGCCAGCTCACCACCTACAGCTACTATTTACAATGAGCAGTTCTTC. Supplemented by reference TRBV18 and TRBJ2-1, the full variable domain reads NAGVMQNPRHLVRRRGQEARLRCSPMKGHSHVYWYRQLPEEGLKFMVYLQKENIIDESGMPKERFSAEFPKEGPSILRIQQVVRGDSAAYFCASSPPTATIYNEQFFGPGTRLTVL.

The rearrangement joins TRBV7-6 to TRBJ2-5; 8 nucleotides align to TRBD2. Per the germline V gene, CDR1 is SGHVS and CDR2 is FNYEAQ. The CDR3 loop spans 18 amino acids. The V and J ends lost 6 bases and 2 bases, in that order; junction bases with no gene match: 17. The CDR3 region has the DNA TGTGCCAGCAGTCGGACTAGCCGGGTGGTATCCCTACAAGAGACCCAGTACTTC. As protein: CASSRTSRVVSLQETQYF.

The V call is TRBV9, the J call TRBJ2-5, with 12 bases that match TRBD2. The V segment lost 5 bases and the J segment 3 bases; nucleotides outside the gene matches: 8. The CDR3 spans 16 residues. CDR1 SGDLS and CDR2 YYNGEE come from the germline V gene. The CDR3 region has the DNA TGTGCCAGCAGTGGAGGAGGACTAGCGGGAAAAGAGACCCAGTACTTC. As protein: CASSGGGLAGKETQYF.

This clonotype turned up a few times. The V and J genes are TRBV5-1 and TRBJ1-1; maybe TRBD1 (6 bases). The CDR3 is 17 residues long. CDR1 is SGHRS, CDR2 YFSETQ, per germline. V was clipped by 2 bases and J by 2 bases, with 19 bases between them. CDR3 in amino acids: CASSFSTGSPLNTEAFF. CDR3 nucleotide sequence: TGCGCCAGCAGCTTCTCAACAGGGTCCCCCCTAAACACTGAAGCTTTCTTT.

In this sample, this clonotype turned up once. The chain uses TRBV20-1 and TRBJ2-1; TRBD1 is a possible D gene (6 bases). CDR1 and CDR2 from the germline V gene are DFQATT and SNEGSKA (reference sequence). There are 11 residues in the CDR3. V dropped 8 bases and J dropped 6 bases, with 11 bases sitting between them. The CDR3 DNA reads TGCAGTACGAAGGACAGCAATGAGCAGTTCTTC. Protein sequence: CSTKDSNEQFF.

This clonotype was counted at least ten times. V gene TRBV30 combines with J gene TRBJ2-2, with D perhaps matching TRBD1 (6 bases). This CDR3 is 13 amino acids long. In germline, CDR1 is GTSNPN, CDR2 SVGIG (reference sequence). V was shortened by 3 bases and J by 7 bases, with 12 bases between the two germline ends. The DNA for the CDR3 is TGTGCCTGGAGAATACAGGGCCACGGGGAGCTGTTTTTT. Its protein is CAWRIQGHGELFF. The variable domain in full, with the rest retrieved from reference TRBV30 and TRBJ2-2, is SQTIHQWPATLVQPVGSPLSLECTVEGTSNPNLYWYRQAAGRGLQLLFYSVGIGQISSEVPQNLSASRPQDRQFILSSKKLLLSDSGFYLCAWRIQGHGELFFGEGSRLTVL.

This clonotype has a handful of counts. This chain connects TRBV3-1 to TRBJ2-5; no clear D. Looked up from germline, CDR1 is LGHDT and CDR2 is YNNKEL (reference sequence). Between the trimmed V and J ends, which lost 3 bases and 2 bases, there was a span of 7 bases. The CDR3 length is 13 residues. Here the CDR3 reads CASSHLEQETQYF. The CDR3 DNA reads TGTGCCAGCAGCCATCTGGAACAAGAGACCCAGTACTTC.

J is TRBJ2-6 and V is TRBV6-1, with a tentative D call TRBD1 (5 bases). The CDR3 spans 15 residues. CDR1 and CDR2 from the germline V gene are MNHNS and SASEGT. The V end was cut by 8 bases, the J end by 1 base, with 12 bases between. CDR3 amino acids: CASYPGPSGANVLTF. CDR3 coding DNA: TGTGCCAGCTACCCAGGGCCATCTGGGGCCAACGTCCTGACTTTC.

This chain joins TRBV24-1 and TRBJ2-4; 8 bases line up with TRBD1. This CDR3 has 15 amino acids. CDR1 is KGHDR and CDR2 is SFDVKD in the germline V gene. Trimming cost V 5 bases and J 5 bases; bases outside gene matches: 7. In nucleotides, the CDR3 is TGTGCCACCAGTGTGAGACAGGGGAACCAAAACATTCAGTACTTC. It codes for CATSVRQGNQNIQYF.

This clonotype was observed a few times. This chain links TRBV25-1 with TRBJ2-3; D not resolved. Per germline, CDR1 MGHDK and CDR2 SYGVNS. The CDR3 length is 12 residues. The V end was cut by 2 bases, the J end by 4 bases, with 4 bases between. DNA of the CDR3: TGTGCCAGCAGTGAACACTCAGATACGCAGTATTTT. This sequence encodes CASSEHSDTQYF.

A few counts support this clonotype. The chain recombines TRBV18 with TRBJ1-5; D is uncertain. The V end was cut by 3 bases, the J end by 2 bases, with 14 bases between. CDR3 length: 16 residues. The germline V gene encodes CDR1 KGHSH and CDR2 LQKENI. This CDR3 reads CASSPPHGQGNQPQHF. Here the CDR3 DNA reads TGTGCCAGCTCACCCCCCCATGGCCAGGGCAATCAGCCCCAGCATTTT.

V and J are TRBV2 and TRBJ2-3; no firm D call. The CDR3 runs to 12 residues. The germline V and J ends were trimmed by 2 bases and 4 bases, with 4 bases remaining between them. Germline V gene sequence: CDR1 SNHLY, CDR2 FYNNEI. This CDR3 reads CASSEISDTQYF. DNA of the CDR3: TGTGCCAGCAGTGAAATATCAGATACGCAGTATTTT.

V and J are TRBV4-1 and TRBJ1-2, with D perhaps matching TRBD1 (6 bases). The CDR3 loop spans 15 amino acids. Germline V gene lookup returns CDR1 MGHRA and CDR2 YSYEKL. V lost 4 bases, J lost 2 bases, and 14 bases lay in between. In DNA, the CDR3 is TGCGCCAGCAGCCCCATGACGGGGGCCAACTATGGCTACACCTTC. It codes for CASSPMTGANYGYTF.

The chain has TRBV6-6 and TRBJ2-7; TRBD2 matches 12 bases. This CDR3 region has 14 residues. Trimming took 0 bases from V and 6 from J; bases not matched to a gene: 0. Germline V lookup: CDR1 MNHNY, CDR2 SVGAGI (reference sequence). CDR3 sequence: CASSYSTSGGEQYV. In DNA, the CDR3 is TGTGCCAGCAGTTACTCGACTAGCGGGGGCGAGCAGTACGTC.

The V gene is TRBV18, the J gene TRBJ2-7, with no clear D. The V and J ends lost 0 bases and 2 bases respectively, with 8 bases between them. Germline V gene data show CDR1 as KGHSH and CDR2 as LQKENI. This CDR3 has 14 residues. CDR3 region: CASSPPMFPYEQYV. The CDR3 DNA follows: TGTGCCAGCTCACCACCGATGTTTCCCTACGAGCAGTACGTC.

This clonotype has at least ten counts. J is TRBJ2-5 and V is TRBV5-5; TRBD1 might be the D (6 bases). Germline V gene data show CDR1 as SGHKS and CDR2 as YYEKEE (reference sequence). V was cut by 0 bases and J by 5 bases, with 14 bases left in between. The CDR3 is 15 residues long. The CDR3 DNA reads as TGTGCCAGCAGCTTGGCACCGGGACAAGGGGAGACCCAGTACTTC. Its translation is CASSLAPGQGETQYF. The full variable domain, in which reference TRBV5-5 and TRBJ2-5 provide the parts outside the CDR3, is DAGVTQSPTHLIKTRGQQVTLRCSPISGHKSVSWYQQVLGQGPQFIFQYYEKEERGRGNFPDRFSARQFPNYSSELNVNALLLGDSALYLCASSLAPGQGETQYFGPGTRLLVL.

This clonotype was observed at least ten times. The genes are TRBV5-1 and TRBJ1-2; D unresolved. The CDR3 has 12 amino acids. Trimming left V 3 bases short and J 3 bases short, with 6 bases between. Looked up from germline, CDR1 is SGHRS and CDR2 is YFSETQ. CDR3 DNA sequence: TGCGCCAGCAGCTCGGGAGACTATGGCTACACCTTC. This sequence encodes CASSSGDYGYTF.

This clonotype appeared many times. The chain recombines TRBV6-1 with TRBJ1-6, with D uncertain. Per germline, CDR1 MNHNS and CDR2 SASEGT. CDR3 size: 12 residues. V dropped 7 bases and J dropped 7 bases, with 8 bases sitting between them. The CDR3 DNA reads TGTGCCAGCACCCGCATGAATTCACCCCTCCACTTT. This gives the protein CASTRMNSPLHF.

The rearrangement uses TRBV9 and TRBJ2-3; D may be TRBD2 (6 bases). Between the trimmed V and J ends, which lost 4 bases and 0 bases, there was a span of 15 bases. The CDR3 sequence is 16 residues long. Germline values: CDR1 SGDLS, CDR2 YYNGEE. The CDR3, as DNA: TGTGCCAGCAGCCCCTTTTCGGGGACTAGCACAGATACGCAGTATTTT. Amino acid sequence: CASSPFSGTSTDTQYF.

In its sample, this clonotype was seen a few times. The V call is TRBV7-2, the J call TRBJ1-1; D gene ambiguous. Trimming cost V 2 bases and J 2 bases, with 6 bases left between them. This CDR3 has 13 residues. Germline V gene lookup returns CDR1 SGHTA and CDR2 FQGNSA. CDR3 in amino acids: CASSLSVNTEAFF. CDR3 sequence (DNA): TGTGCCAGCAGCTTATCCGTTAACACTGAAGCTTTCTTT.

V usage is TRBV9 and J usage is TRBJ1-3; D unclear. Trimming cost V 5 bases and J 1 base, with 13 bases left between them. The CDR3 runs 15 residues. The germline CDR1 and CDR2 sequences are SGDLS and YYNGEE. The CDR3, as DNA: TGTGCCAGCAGTCGATCGGGGAATTCTGGAAACACCATATATTTT. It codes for CASSRSGNSGNTIYF.

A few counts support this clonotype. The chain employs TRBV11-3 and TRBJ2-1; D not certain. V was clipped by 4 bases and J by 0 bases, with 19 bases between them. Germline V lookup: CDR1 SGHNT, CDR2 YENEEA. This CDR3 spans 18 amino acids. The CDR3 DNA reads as TGTGCCAGCAGCTCAGACTGGCGAAGCCCATCCTCCTACAATGAGCAGTTCTTC. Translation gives CASSSDWRSPSSYNEQFF.

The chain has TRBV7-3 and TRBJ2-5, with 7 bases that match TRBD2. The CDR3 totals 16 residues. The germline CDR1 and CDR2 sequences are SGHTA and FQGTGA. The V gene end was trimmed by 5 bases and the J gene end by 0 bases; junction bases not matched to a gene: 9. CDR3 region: CASSPGTTRYQETQYF. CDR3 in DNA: TGTGCCAGCAGCCCCGGGACTACACGGTACCAAGAGACCCAGTACTTC.